A single sample is the source of the 8 T cell receptor beta chains below, sequenced in a study of beta chain features in type 1 diabetes. Antigens for these TCRs are unknown. Expressed TCRB transcripts got sequenced, as all isolated RNA was reverse transcribed. Method: immunoSEQ multiplex PCR; TCRdb's copy keeps in-frame clones and lacks some. The profile shows around 150,000 clones, roughly 63% of them singletons. The study, taken as a whole, reports: The study found moderately but significantly shorter TCRB CDR3s in all four CD4+ subsets of Type 1 diabetes patients.

Source material: naive CD4+ T cells from blood. All receptors derive from a man between 25 and 39 years old with type 1 diabetes.

V is TRBV9 and J is TRBJ2-1; D may be TRBD2 (5 bases). Germline CDR1 reads SGDLS; CDR2 reads YYNGEE. V lost 2 bases and J lost 1, with 13 bases in between. The CDR3 contains 16 residues. The CDR3 spells CASSVLGLPSYNEQFF. The CDR3 DNA follows: TGTGCCAGCAGCGTCCTCGGACTTCCTTCCTACAATGAGCAGTTCTTC.

This clone was observed once. The genes are TRBV7-8 and TRBJ2-5, with TRBD2 matching over 7 bases. After removal of 0 bases from V and 5 bases from J, the junction contained 9 bases not matched to a gene. CDR1 and CDR2 (germline): SGHVS, FQNEAQ. The CDR3 is 16 amino acids. CDR3 residues: CASSLAAGQGGETQYF. The CDR3 DNA reads as TGTGCCAGCAGCTTAGCGGCCGGGCAGGGAGGGGAGACCCAGTACTTC.

There are a few counts of this clone. The CDR3 sequence is CASSSRLAGGLNEQFF. DNA for the CDR3: TGTGCCAGCAGCTCCCGACTAGCGGGGGGCCTCAATGAGCAGTTCTTC. V is TRBV7-2 and J is TRBJ2-1; 13 nucleotides line up with TRBD2. In germline, CDR1 is SGHTA, CDR2 FQGNSA. This CDR3 contains 16 residues. With 4 bases clipped from V and 6 bases from J, the junction kept 6 bases outside the gene matches.

V and J are TRBV29-1 and TRBJ2-1, with 8 bases fitting TRBD2. The V gene end was trimmed by 4 bases and the J gene end by 5 bases; junction bases not matched to a gene: 16. Germline V gives CDR1 SQVTM, CDR2 ANQGSEA. CDR3 size: 17 residues. CDR3 coding DNA: TGCAGCGTTGGGAGACTAGCGACAACTCTACGCGACAATGAGCAGTTCTTC. Translated, it gives CSVGRLATTLRDNEQFF.

The chain links TRBV9 to TRBJ2-3; D is uncertain. The V end lost 3 bases, the J end lost 2 bases, and 7 bases lay between the germline ends. Germline V CDR1 and CDR2: SGDLS, YYNGEE. CDR3 length: 13 amino acids. In DNA form, the CDR3 reads TGTGCCAGCAGCGGAGACCTCACAGATACGCAGTATTTT. Amino acids: CASSGDLTDTQYF.

V gene TRBV7-2 combines with J gene TRBJ2-2, with D possibly being TRBD1 or TRBD2 (5 bases each). Germline V gene sequence: CDR1 SGHTA, CDR2 FQGNSA. The CDR3 length is 16 residues. The V gene lost 3 bases and the J gene lost 9 bases, with 20 bases spanning the gap. The CDR3 protein is CASSLGQPGLMRELFF. The CDR3 bases are TGTGCCAGCAGCTTGGGCCAACCGGGGCTTATGAGGGAGCTGTTTTTT.

CDR3 in amino acids: CASSSASGQATGELFF. DNA of the CDR3: TGTGCCAGCAGCTCAGCCTCGGGGCAAGCCACCGGGGAGCTGTTTTTT. The V gene is TRBV7-9, the J gene TRBJ2-2; D possibly matches TRBD1 or TRBD2 (5 bases each). The germline V and J ends were trimmed by 4 bases and 4 bases, with 16 bases remaining between them. CDR3 length equals 16 residues. Germline CDR1 SEHNR, CDR2 FQNEAQ (reference sequence).

In its sample, this clone was seen once. CDR3 sequence reads: CASSSRLAGDEQFF. In DNA form, the CDR3 reads TGCGCCAGCAGCTCTCGGCTAGCGGGTGATGAGCAGTTCTTC. The V and J genes are TRBV5-1 and TRBJ2-1; the match to TRBD2 covers 8 bases. Germline CDR1 SGHRS, CDR2 YFSETQ. V trimming: 3 bases; J trimming: 8 bases; junction bases outside the gene matches: 7. CDR3 length equals 14 residues.